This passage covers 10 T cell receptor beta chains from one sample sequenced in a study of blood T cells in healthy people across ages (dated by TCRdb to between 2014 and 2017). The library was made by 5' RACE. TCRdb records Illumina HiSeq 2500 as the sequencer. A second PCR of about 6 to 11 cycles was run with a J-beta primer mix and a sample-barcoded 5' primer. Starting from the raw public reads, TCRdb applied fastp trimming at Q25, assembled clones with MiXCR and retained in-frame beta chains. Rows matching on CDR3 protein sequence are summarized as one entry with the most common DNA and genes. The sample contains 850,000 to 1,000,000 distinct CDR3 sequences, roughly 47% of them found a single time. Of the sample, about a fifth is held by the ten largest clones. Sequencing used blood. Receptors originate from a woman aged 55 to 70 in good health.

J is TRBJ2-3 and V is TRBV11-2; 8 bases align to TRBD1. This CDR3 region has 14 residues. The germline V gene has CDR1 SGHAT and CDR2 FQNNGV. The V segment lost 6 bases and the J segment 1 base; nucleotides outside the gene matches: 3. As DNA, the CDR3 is TGTGCCAGCAGTGCGACAGGGGGCACAGATACGCAGTATTTT. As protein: CASSATGGTDTQYF.

CDR3 sequence: CASSQVQAEVQWANVLTF. DNA of the CDR3: TGCGCCAGCAGCCAAGTCCAGGCCGAGGTTCAGTGGGCCAACGTCCTGACTTTC. The chain recombines TRBV4-1 with TRBJ2-6; no clear D. The CDR3 has 18 residues. Trimming shortened V by 1 base and J by 5 bases, and 18 bases separated the two germline ends. Per the germline V gene, CDR1 is MGHRA and CDR2 is YSYEKL.

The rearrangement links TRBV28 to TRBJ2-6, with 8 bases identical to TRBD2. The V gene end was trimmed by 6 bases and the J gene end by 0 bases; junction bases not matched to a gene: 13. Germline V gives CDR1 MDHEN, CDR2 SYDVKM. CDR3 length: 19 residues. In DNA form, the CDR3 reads TGTGCCAGCAGCCCCTCCGGGGTAGCGGGGCTCTCTGGGGCCAACGTCCTGACTTTC. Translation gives CASSPSGVAGLSGANVLTF.

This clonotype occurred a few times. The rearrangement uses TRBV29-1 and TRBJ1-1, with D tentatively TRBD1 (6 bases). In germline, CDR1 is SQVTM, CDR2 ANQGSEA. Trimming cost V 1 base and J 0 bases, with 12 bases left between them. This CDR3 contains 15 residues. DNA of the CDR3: TGCAGCGTTGAAGGGGGGCGGGGATTGAACACTGAAGCTTTCTTT. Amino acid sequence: CSVEGGRGLNTEAFF.

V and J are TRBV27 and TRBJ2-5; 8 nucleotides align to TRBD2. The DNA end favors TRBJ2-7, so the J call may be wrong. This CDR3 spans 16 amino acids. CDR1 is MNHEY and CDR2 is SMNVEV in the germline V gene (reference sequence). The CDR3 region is CASSSRLAGSLYEQYF. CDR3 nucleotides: TGTGCCAGCAGTTCCCGATTAGCGGGATCTCTCTACGAGCAGTACTTC.

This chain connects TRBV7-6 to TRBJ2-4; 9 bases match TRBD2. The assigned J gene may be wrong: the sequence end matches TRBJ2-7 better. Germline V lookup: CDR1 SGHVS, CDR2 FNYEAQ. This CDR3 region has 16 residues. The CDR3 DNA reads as TGTGCCAGCAGCCCCATAGTGAGCGGGAGGACGTACGAGCAGTACTTC. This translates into CASSPIVSGRTYEQYF.

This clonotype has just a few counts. The CDR3 is CSARDTRPYEQYF. The DNA for the CDR3 is TGCAGTGCTAGAGATACGAGACCCTACGAGCAGTACTTC. The rearrangement joins TRBV20-1 to TRBJ2-7; D gene ambiguous. V lost 0 bases, J lost 2 bases, and 8 bases lay in between. The CDR3 has 13 residues. Germline CDR1 DFQATT, CDR2 SNEGSKA (reference sequence).

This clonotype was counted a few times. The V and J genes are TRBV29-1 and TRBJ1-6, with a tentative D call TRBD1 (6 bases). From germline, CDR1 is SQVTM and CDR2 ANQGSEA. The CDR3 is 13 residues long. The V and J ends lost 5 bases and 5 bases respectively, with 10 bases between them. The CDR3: CSVLGGNNSPLHF. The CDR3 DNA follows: TGCAGCGTTTTAGGGGGGAATAATTCACCCCTCCACTTT.

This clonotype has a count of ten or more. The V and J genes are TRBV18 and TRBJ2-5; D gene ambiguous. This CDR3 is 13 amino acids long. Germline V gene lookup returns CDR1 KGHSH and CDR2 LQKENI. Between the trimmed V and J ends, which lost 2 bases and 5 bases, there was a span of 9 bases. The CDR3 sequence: CASSPVLVETQYF. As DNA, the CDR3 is TGTGCCAGCTCACCAGTTTTAGTTGAGACCCAGTACTTC.

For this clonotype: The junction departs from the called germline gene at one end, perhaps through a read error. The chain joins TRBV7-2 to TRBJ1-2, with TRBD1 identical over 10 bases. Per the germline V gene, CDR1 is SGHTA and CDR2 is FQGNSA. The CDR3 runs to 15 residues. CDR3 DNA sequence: TGTGCCGGCAGCCAACCCGACAGGGGGCTATATGGCTACACCTTC. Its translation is CAGSQPDRGLYGYTF.